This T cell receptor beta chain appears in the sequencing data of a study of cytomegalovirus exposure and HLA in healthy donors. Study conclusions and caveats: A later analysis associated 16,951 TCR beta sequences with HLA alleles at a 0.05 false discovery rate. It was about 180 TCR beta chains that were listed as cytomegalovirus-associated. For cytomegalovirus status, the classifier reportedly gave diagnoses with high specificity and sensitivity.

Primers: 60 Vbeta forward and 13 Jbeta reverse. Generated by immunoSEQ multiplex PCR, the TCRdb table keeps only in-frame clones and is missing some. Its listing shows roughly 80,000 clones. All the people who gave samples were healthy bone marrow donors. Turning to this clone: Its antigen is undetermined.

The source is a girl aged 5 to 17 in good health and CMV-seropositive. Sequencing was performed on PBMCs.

The CDR3 is CASSMVSGGPQHF. The CDR3 DNA reads TGTGCCAGTAGTATGGTTTCCGGCGGGCCCCAGCATTTT. The chain employs TRBV19 and TRBJ1-5; D gene unclear. CDR3 length: 13 amino acids. V lost 3 bases to trimming and J lost 9 bases, with 12 bases between them. Germline V gives CDR1 LNHDA, CDR2 SQIVND (reference sequence). Combining the CDR3 with reference TRBV19 and TRBJ1-5 gives the whole variable domain DGGITQSPKYLFRKEGQNVTLSCEQNLNHDAMYWYRQDPGQGLRLIYYSQIVNDFQKGDIAEGYSVSREKKESFPLTVTSAQKNPTAFYLCASSMVSGGPQHFGDGTRLSIL.